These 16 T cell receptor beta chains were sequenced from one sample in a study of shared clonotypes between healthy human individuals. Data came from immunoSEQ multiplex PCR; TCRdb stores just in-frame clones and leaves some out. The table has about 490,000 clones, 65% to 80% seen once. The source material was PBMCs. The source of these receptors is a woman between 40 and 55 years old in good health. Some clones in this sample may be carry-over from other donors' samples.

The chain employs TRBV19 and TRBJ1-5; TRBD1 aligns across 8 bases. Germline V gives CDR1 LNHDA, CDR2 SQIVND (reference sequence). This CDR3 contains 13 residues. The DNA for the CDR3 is TGTGCGAGTGGGCAGGGGGCTAAGCAGCCCCAGCATTTT. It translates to CASGQGAKQPQHF.

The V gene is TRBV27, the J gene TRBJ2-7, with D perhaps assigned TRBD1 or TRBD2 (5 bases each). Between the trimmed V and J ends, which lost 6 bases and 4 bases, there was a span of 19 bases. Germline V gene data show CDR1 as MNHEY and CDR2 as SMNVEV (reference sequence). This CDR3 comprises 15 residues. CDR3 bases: TGTGCCAGCAGATCCACCGGGACCGCATCTTACGAGCAGTACTTC. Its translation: CASRSTGTASYEQYF.

This chain's CDR3 is CASSSHYSNQPQHF. The CDR3 DNA follows: TGTGCCAGCAGTTCCCACTATAGCAATCAGCCCCAGCATTTT. V and J are TRBV28 and TRBJ1-5; D is uncertain. CDR1 and CDR2 (germline): MDHEN, SYDVKM. The CDR3 is made up of 14 amino acids. Deletions cut 4 bases from V and 0 bases from J, with 7 bases between.

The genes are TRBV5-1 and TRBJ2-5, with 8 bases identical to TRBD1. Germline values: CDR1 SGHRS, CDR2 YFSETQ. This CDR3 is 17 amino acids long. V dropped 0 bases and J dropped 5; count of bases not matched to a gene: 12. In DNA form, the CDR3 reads TGCGCCAGCAGCTTGGACGGGACAGGCCTTCTAGGCGAGACCCAGTACTTC. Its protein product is CASSLDGTGLLGETQYF.

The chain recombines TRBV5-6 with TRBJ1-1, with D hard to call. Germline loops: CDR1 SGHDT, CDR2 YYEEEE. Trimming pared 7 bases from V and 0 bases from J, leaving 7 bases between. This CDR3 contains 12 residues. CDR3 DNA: TGTGCCAGCGCCACCTTGAACACTGAAGCTTTCTTT. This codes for CASATLNTEAFF.

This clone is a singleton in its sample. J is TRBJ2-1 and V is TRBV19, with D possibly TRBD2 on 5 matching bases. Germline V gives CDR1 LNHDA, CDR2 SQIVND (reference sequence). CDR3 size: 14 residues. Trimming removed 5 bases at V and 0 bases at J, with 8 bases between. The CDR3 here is CASSPGSSYNEQFF. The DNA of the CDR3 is TGTGCCAGTAGTCCGGGGAGCTCCTACAATGAGCAGTTCTTC.

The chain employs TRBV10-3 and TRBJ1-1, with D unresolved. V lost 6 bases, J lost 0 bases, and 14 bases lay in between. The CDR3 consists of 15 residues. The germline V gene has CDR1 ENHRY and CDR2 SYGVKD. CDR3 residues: CAIRADYTMNTEAFF. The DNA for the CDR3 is TGTGCCATCAGGGCCGACTATACAATGAACACTGAAGCTTTCTTT.

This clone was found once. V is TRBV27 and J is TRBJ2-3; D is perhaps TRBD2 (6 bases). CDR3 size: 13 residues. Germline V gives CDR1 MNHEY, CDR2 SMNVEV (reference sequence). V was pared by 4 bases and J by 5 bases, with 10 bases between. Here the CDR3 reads CASSYFGGDTQYF. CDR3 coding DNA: TGTGCCAGCAGTTACTTCGGGGGAGATACGCAGTATTTT.

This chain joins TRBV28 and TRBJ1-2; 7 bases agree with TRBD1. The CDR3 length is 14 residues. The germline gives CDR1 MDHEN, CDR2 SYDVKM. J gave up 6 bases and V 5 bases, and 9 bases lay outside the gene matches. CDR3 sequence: CASSTIDRAHGYTF. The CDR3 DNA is TGTGCCAGCAGTACTATAGACAGGGCCCATGGCTACACCTTC.

The CDR3 DNA follows: TGTGCCAGCAGCCCCGGACGAGGCGTCTACGAGCAGTACTTC. The encoded protein is CASSPGRGVYEQYF. The J gene is TRBJ2-7, the V gene TRBV7-3; D unresolved. V was shortened by 5 bases and J by 3 bases, with 14 bases between the two germline ends. There are 14 residues in the CDR3. CDR1 SGHTA and CDR2 FQGTGA come from the germline V gene.

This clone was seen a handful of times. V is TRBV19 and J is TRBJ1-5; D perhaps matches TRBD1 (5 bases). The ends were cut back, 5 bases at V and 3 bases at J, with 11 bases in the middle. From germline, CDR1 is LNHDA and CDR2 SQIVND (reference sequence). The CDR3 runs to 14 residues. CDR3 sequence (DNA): TGTGCCAGTAGTGACAGTTGGGCCAATCAGCCCCAGCATTTT. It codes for CASSDSWANQPQHF. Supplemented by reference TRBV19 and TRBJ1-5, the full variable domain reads DGGITQSPKYLFRKEGQNVTLSCEQNLNHDAMYWYRQDPGQGLRLIYYSQIVNDFQKGDIAEGYSVSREKKESFPLTVTSAQKNPTAFYLCASSDSWANQPQHFGDGTRLSIL.

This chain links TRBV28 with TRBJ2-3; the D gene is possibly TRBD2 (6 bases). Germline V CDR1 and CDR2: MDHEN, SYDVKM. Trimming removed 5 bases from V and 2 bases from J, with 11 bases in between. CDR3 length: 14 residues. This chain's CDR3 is CASSTRLDTDTQYF. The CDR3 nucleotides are TGTGCCAGCAGTACACGACTAGACACAGATACGCAGTATTTT.

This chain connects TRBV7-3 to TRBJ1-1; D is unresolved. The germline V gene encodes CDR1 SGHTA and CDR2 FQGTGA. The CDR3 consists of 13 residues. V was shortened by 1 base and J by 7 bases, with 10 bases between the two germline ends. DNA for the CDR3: TGTGCCAGCAGCTTAAGGGTAAGAAGTGAAGCTTTCTTT. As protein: CASSLRVRSEAFF.

CDR3 DNA: TGTGCCAGTAGTAACCTAGCGGGAGGGCCTTTTTACGAGCAGTACTTC. Protein sequence: CASSNLAGGPFYEQYF. V is TRBV19 and J is TRBJ2-7; 12 bases align to TRBD2. Trimming removed 4 bases from V and 4 bases from J; junction bases left unmatched: 8. Germline V gene lookup returns CDR1 LNHDA and CDR2 SQIVND (reference sequence). The CDR3 is made up of 16 amino acids.

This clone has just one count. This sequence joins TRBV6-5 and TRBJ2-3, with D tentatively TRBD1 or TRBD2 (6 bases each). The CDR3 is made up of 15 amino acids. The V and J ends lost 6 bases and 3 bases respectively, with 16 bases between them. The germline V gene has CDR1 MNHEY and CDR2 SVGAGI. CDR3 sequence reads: CASSPDGGRTDTQYF. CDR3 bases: TGTGCCAGCAGCCCAGATGGGGGGCGAACAGATACGCAGTATTTT.

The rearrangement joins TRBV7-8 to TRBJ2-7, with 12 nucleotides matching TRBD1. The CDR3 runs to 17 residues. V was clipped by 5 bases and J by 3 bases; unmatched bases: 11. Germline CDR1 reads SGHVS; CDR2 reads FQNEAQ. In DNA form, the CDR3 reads TGTGCCAGCAGCCTAGGGACAGGGGGCGCCCAGTTCTACGAGCAGTACTTC. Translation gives CASSLGTGGAQFYEQYF. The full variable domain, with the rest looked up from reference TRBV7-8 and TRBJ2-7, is GAGVSQSPRYKVAKRGQDVALRCDPISGHVSLFWYQQALGQGPEFLTYFQNEAQLDKSGLPSDRFFAERPEGSVSTLKIQRTQQEDSAVYLCASSLGTGGAQFYEQYFGPGTRLTVT.